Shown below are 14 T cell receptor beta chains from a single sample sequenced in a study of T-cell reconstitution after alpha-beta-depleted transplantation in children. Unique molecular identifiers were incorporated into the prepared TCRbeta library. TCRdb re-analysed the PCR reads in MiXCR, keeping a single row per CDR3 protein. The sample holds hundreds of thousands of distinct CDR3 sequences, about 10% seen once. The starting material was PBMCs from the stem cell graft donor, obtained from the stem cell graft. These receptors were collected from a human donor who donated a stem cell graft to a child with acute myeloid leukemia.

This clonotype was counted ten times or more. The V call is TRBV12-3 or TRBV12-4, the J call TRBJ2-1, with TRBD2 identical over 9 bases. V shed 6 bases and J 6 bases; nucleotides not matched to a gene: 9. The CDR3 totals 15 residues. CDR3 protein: CASRPPGLATNEQFF. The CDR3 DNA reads TGTGCCAGCAGACCTCCGGGACTAGCCACCAATGAGCAGTTCTTC.

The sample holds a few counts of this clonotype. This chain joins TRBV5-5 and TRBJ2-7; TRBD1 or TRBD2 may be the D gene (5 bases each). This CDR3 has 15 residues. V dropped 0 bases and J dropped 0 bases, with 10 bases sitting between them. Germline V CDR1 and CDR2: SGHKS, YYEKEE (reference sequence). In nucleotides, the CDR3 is TGTGCCAGCAGCTTGGCAGGGAGAGGCTCCTACGAGCAGTACTTC. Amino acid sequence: CASSLAGRGSYEQYF.

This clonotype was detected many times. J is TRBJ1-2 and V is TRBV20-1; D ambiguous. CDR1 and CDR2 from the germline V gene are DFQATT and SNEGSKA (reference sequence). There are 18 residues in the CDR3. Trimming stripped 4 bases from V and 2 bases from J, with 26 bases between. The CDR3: CSATTPISSEQPNYGYTF. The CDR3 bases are TGCAGTGCTACCACACCAATCTCCTCGGAACAGCCCAACTATGGCTACACCTTC.

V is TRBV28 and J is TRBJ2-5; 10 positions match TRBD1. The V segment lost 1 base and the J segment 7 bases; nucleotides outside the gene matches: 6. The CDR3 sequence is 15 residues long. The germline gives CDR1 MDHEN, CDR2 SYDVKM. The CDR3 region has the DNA TGTGCCAGCAGTTTATACGACAGGGGGCTGGGGACCCAGTACTTC. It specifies CASSLYDRGLGTQYF.

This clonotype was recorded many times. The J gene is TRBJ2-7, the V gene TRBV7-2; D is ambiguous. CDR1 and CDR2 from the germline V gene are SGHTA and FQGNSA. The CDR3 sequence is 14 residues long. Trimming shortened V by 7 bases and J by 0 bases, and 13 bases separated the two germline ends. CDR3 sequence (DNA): TGTGCCAGCACCCGAGGCCCGGGCTCCTACGAGCAGTACTTC. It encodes CASTRGPGSYEQYF.

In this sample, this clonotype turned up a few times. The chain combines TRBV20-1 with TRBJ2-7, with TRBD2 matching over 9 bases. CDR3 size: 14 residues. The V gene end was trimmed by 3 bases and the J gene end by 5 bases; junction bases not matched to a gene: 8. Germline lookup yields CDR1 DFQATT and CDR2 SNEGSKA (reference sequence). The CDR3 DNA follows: TGCAGTGCTAGCCGACGGGTAGCGGGAGACGAGCAGTACTTC. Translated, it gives CSASRRVAGDEQYF.

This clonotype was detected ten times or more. The CDR3 sequence: CASSLSVRDRNEQFF. CDR3 in DNA: TGTGCCAGCAGTTTATCGGTACGGGATAGGAATGAGCAGTTCTTC. V is TRBV27 and J is TRBJ2-1; maybe TRBD2 (5 bases). CDR1 is MNHEY, CDR2 SMNVEV, per germline (reference sequence). V was clipped by 0 bases and J by 7 bases, with 13 bases between them. This CDR3 contains 15 residues.

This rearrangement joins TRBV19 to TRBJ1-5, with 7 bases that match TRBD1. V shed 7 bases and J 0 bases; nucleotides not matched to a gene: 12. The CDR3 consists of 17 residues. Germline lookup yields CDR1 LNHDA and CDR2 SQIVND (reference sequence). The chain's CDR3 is CASTSSLTGFSNQPQHF. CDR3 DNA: TGTGCCAGTACCTCCTCGTTGACAGGGTTTAGCAATCAGCCCCAGCATTTT.

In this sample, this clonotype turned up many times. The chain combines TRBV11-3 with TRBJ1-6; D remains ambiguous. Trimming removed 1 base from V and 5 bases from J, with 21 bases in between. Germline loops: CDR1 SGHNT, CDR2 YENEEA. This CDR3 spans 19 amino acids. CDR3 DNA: TGTGCCAGCAGCTTAGTCCCTAGAGTCAGCCAGAGAAATAATTCACCCCTCCACTTT. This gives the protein CASSLVPRVSQRNNSPLHF.

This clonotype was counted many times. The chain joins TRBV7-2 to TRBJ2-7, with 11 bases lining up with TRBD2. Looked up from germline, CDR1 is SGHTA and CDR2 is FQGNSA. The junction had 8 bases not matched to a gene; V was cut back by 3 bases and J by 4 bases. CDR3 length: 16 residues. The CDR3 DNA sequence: TGTGCCAGCAGCTTGATAGCGGGAGGGTTATATTACGAGCAGTACTTC. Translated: CASSLIAGGLYYEQYF.

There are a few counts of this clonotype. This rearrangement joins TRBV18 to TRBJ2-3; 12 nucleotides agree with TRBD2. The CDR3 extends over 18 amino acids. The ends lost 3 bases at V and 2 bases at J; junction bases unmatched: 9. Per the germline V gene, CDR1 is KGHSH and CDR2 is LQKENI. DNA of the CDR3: TGTGCCAGCTCACCGGCCCCCCCTAGCGGGAGGGCCACAGATACGCAGTATTTT. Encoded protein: CASSPAPPSGRATDTQYF.

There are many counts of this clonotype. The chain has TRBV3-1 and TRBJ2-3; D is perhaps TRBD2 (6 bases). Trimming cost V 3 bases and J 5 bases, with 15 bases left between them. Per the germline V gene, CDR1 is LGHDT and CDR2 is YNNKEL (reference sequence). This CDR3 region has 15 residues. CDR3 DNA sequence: TGTGCCAGCAGCCATGATTCGGGGGTACTAGATACGCAGTATTTT. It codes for CASSHDSGVLDTQYF.

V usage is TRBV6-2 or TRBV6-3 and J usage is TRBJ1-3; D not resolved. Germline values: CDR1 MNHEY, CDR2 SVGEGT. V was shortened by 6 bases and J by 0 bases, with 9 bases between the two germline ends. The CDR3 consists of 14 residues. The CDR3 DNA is TGTGCCAGCAGGAGGGCGAGCTCTGGAAACACCATATATTTT. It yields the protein CASRRASSGNTIYF.

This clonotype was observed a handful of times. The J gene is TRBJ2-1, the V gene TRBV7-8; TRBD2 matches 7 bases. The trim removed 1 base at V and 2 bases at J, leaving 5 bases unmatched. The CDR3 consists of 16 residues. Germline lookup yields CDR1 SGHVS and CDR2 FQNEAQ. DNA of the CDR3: TGTGCCAGCAGCTTAGTACTAGCGTCCGCCTACAATGAGCAGTTCTTC. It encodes CASSLVLASAYNEQFF.